This section outlines one TCR beta chain sequence together with its context. It lacks a known antigen. Per-base quality was not reported, and no clone a single base away is much larger than it. A single peripheral blood draw of about 120 mL on average was collected from each donor into heparinised tubes. Using a panel that included CD45RO, CCR7, CD25, CD127, CD95 and CD27, naive, central memory, regulatory and stem cell-like memory CD4+ T cells were sorted on a BD FACSAria II. A purity above 98% was achieved for all sorted populations. PBMCs were separated immediately by Lymphoprep density gradient centrifugation and were stained directly, without being cultured. So that batch effects would be minimized, each experiment stained and sorted samples in pairs, pairing one healthy donor with one patient. The sample originates from a study of beta chain features in type 1 diabetes (dated by TCRdb to the late 2010s). With respect to the entire study: Mean age, gender distribution, total cell number and subset yield did not differ between patients and healthy donors. A total of under 140,000,000 sorted cells were examined across all samples, and the number of cells per subset was strongly correlated with RNA yield. In the study, recently diagnosed type 1 diabetes patients and matched healthy donors were compared on the TCRB repertoires of their sorted circulating CD4+ T cell subsets. Regulatory and stem cell-like memory subsets were obtained from only 8 patients and roughly 8 healthy donors, while naive and central memory subsets were obtained from all 30 or so donors.

From its cysteine to its phenylalanine, the CDR3 spans 15 amino acids. The kept DNA is CDR3 alone, 45 bases in frame from the first base. V has 4 bases trimmed and J has 12 bases trimmed; junction bases matching no gene number 10. Per the germline V gene, MGHRA is the CDR1 and YSYEKL is the CDR2. Findings and caveats that apply to the study as a whole: HLA sub-analyses involved small numbers of individuals, so any influence of HLA type on TCRB rearrangement remained unresolved. Patients with type 1 diabetes made fewer insertions and deleted more nucleotides at VDJ recombination sites, implying thymic rearrangement abnormalities. Naive, central memory and regulatory TCRB repertoires appeared to be more alike among patients than among healthy donors. PCR might favor shorter templates, but patient and control samples were amplified and corrected together, so any skew would affect both groups equally. A moderate but significant shortening of TCRB CDR3 length was observed in type 1 diabetes patients in all four CD4+ subsets. Sequencing cDNA rather than genomic DNA could over-represent highly expressing activated cells, although activation and CD3 levels did not differ between groups.

All of the isolated RNA was reverse transcribed with the High Capacity cDNA Reverse Transcription Kit, so expressed TCRB transcripts were sequenced. Naive, central memory and regulatory T cell samples underwent deep immunoSEQ sequencing, averaging around 3.6 million total reads per sample. Sorted cells were lysed in RLT buffer, and RNA was extracted using DNase-treated RNeasy Micro or Mini kits according to cell number. To prevent cross-contamination, each cell subset was processed individually, whereas patient and healthy donor samples were processed jointly. TCRB sequences were amplified from cDNA with the immunoSEQ multiplex PCR, producing 87-bp fragments spanning the CDR3 region. Sequencing of the amplicons was performed on the Illumina HiSeq platform. Processing in the source paper ran as follows. Synthetic template baselines were used to correct PCR bias computationally, reads within Hamming distance 2 were collapsed together, and singletons that could not be merged were discarded. Reads were aligned against IMGT to assign V, D and J genes, CDR3 length and insertions or deletions at six rearrangement sites. Within each subset, clonotype counts were normalized to sorted cell number, and only after that were true diversity and Gini coefficients computed with the tcR R package. The overlap coefficient, calculated on TCRB nucleotide sequences, was used to quantify repertoire sharing. Out-of-frame TCRB sequences from naive cells were analyzed as a proxy for the pre-selection repertoire. Entries here come from immuneACCESS through TCRdb and include only in-frame sequences with V and J called. Some clones fail to appear in such tables; in the studies checked, an unresolved V gene covers under half of the shortfall, and the cause of the remainder is unknown. That table is the source of V, J and clone size, and D and trimming were worked out from the DNA. The sample contains 620,000 or so clones, roughly a sixth of them found a single time. The ten largest clonotypes hold about 0.097% of the sample.

The chain joins TRBV4-1 to TRBJ2-2; TRBD1 matches 11 bases in the middle. Sequencing input: naive CD4+ T cells from blood. Reading the label with the study, this specimen's cell subset or site is: true naive CD4+ T cells. The source of this sequence is a man aged 18-30 years in good health. The CDR3 here reads CASSLEGTGGTKLFF. The nucleotide sequence reads TGCGCCAGCAGCCTGGAAGGGACAGGGGGTACGAAGCTGTTTTTT.